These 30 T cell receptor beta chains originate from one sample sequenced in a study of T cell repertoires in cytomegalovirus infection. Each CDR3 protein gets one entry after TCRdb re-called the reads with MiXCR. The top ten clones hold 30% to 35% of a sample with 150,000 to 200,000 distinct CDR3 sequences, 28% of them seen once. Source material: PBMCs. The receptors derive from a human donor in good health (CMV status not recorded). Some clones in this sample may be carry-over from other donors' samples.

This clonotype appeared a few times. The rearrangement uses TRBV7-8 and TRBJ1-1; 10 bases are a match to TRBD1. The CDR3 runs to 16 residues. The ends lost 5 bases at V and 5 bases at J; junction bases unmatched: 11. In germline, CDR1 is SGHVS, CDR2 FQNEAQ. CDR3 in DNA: TGTGCCAGCAGCGCCCGGGACAGGGGAAGGGGGACTGAAGCTTTCTTT. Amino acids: CASSARDRGRGTEAFF.

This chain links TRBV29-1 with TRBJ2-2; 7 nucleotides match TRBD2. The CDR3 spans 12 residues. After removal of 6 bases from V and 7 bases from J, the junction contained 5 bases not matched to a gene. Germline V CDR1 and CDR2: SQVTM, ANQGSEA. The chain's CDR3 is CSVGGNGGELFF. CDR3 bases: TGCAGCGTCGGGGGGAATGGCGGGGAGCTGTTTTTT.

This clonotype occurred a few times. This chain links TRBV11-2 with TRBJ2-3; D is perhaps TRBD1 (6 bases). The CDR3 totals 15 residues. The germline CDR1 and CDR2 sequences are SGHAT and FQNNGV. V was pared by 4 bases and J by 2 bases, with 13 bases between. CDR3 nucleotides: TGTGCCAGCAGCTGGACAGTAACCCCCACAGATACGCAGTATTTT. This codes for CASSWTVTPTDTQYF.

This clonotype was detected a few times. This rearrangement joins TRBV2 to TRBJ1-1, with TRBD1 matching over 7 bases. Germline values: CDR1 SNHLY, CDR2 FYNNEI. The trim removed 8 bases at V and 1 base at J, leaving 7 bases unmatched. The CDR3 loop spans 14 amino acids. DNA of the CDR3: TGTGCCAGCGACTCAGGGGGGGGGAACACTGAAGCTTTCTTT. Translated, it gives CASDSGGGNTEAFF.

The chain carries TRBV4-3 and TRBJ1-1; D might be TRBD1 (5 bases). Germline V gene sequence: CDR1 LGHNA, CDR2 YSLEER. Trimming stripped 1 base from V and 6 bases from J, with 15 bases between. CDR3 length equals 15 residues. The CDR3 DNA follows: TGCGCCAGCAGCCAAGTATTACAGGCTGGGGCTGAAGCTTTCTTT. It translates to CASSQVLQAGAEAFF.

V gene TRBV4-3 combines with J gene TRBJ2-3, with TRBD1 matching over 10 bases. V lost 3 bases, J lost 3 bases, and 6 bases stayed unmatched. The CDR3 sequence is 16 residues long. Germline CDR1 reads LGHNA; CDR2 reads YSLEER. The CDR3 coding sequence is TGCGCCAGCAGCCATGACCCGGACAGGGGGACAGATACGCAGTATTTT. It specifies CASSHDPDRGTDTQYF.

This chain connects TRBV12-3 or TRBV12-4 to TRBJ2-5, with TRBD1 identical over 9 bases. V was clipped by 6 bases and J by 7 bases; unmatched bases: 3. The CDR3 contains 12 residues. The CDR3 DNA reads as TGTGCCAGCAGCCAGGGACAGGGGACCCAGTACTTC. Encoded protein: CASSQGQGTQYF.

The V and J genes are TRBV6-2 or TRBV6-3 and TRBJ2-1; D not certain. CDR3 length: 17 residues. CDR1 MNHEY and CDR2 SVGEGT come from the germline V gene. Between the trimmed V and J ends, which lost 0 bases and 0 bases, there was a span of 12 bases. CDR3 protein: CASSYSTAPSSYNEQFF. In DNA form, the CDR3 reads TGTGCCAGCAGTTACTCGACGGCCCCAAGCTCCTACAATGAGCAGTTCTTC.

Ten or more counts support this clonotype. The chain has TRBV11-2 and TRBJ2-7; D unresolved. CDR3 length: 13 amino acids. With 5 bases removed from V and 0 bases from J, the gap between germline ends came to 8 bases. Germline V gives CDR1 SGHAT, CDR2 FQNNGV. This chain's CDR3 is CASSLLSSYEQYF. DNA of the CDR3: TGTGCCAGCAGCCTCCTTTCCTCCTACGAGCAGTACTTC.

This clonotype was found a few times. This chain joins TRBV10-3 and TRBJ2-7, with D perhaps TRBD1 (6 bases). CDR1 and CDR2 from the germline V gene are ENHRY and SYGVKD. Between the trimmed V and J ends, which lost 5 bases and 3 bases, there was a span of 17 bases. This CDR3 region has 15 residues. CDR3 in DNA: TGTGCCATCAGTTCCCAACACAGGGTCAACTACGAGCAGTACTTC. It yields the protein CAISSQHRVNYEQYF.

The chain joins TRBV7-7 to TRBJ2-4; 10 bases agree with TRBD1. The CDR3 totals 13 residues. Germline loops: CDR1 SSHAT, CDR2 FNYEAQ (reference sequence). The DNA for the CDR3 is TGTGCTAGCTCGAGGGACAGGGGTAACATTCAGTACTTC. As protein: CASSRDRGNIQYF.

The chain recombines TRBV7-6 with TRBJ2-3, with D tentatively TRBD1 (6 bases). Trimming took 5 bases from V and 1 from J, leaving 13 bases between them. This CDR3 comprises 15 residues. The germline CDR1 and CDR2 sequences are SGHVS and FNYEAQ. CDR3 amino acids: CASSPRGRGTDTQYF. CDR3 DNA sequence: TGTGCCAGCAGCCCCAGGGGAAGGGGCACAGATACGCAGTATTTT.

CDR3: CASSPGLAGGATDTQYF. The CDR3 coding sequence is TGTGCCAGCAGCCCTGGACTAGCGGGGGGTGCAACAGATACGCAGTATTTT. The chain is built from TRBV11-3 and TRBJ2-3; TRBD2 matches at 14 bases. The ends lost 5 bases at V and 3 bases at J; junction bases unmatched: 7. This CDR3 region has 17 residues. Germline V gene data show CDR1 as SGHNT and CDR2 as YENEEA. The full variable domain, rest sourced from reference TRBV11-3 and TRBJ2-3, is EAGVVQSPRYKIIEKKQPVAFWCNPISGHNTLYWYLQNLGQGPELLIRYENEEAVDDSQLPKDRFSAERLKGVDSTLKIQPAELGDSAVYLCASSPGLAGGATDTQYFGPGTRLTVL.

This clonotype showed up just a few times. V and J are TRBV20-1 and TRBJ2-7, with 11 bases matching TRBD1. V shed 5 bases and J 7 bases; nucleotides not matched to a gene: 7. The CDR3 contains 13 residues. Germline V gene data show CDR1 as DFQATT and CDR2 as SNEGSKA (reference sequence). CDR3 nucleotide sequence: TGCAGTGCTGGACAGGGGGCGCAAGGGGAGCAGTACTTC. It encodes CSAGQGAQGEQYF.

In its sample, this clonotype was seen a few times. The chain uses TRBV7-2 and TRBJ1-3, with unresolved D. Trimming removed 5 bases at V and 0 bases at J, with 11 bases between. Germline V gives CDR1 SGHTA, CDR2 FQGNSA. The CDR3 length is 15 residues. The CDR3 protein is CASSPRVYSGNTIYF. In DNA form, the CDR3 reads TGTGCCAGCAGCCCCCGGGTTTACTCTGGAAACACCATATATTTT.

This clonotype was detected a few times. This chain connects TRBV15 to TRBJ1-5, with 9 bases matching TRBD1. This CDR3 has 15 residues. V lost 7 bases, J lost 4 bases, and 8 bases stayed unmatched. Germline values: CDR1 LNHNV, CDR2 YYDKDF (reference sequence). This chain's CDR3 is CATNTGQGWNQPQHF. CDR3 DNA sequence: TGTGCCACCAACACAGGACAGGGGTGGAATCAGCCCCAGCATTTT.

The CDR3 DNA is TGTGCCAGCAGGCCCGGACGGGCCCCCACAGATACGCAGTATTTT. This sequence encodes CASRPGRAPTDTQYF. This sequence joins TRBV2 and TRBJ2-3; D is unclear. The CDR3 runs to 15 residues. V was trimmed by 6 bases and J by 2 bases, leaving 15 bases between them. Per germline, CDR1 SNHLY and CDR2 FYNNEI.

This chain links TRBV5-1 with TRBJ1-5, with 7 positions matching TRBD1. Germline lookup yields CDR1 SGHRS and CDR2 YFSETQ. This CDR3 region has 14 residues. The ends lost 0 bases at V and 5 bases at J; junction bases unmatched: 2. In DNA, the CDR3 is TGCGCCAGCAGCTTGGGAACAGGGGATCAGCCCCAGCATTTT. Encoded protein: CASSLGTGDQPQHF.

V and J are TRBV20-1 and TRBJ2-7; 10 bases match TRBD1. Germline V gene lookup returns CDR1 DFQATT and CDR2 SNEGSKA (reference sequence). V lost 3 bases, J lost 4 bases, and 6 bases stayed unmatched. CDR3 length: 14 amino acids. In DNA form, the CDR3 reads TGCAGTGCTAGCCGCCGGGACAGGGGTTACGAGCAGTACTTC. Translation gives CSASRRDRGYEQYF.

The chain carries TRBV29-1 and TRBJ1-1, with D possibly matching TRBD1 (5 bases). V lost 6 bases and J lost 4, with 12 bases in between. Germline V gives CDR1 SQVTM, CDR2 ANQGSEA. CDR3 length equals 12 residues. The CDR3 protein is CSVGRGGTEAFF. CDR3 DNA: TGCAGCGTGGGACGGGGTGGCACTGAAGCTTTCTTT. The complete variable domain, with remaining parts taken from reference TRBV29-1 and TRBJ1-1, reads SAVISQKPSRDICQRGTSLTIQCQVDSQVTMMFWYRQQPGQSLTLIATANQGSEATYESGFVIDKFPISRPNLTFSTLTVSNMSPEDSSIYLCSVGRGGTEAFFGQGTRLTVV.

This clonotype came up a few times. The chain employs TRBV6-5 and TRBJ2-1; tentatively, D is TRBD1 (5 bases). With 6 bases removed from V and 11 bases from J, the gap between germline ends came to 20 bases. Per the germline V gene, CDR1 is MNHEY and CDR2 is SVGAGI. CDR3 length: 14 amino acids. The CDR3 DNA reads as TGTGCCAGCAGGGGATCGTCAAGGCAGGGAAAGCAGTTCTTC. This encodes CASRGSSRQGKQFF.

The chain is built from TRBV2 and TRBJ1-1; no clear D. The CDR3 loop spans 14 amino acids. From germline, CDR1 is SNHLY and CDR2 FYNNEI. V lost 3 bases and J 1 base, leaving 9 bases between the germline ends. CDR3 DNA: TGTGCCAGCAGTGAGTGGGTCAAGAACACTGAAGCTTTCTTT. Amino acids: CASSEWVKNTEAFF. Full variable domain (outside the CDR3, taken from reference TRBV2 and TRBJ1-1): EPEVTQTPSHQVTQMGQEVILRCVPISNHLYFYWYRQILGQKVEFLVSFYNNEISEKSEIFDDQFSVERPDGSNFTLKIRSTKLEDSAMYFCASSEWVKNTEAFFGQGTRLTVV.

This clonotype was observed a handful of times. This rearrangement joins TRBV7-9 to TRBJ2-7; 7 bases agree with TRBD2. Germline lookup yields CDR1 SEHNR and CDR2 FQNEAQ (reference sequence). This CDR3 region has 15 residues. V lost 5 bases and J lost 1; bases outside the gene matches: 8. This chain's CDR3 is CASSPKGLPSYEQYF. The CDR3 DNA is TGTGCCAGCAGCCCTAAGGGACTACCTTCCTACGAGCAGTACTTC.

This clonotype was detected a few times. CDR3 sequence reads: CASGEHTDTQYF. In nucleotides, the CDR3 is TGTGCCTCGGGGGAGCACACAGATACGCAGTATTTT. This sequence joins TRBV6-5 and TRBJ2-3; possible D gene TRBD2, 6 bases. V was trimmed by 11 bases and J by 2 bases, leaving 11 bases between them. Looked up from germline, CDR1 is MNHEY and CDR2 is SVGAGI. This CDR3 has 12 amino acids.

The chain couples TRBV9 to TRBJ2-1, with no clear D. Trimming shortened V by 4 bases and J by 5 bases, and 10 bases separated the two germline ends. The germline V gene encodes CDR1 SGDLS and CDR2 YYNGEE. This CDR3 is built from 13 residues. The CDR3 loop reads CASSPNPDNEQFF. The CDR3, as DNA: TGTGCCAGCAGCCCCAACCCGGACAATGAGCAGTTCTTC.

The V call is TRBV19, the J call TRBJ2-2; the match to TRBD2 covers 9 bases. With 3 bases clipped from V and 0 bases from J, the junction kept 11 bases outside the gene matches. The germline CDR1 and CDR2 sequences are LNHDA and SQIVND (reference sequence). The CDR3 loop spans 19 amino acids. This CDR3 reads CASSINRRLAGSNTGELFF. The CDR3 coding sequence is TGTGCCAGTAGTATCAATCGTAGGCTAGCGGGGTCGAACACCGGGGAGCTGTTTTTT.

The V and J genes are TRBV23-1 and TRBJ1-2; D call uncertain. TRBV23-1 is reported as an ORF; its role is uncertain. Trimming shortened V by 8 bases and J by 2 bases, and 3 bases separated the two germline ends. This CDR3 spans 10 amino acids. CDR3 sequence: CASPNYGYTF. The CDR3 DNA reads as TGCGCCAGCCCAAACTATGGCTACACCTTC.

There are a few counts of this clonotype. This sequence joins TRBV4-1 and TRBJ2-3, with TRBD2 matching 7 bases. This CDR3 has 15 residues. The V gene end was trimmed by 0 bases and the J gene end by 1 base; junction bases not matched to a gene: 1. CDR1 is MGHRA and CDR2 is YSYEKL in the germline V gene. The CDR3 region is CASSQDGGGTDTQYF. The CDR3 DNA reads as TGCGCCAGCAGCCAAGATGGGGGGGGCACAGATACGCAGTATTTT.

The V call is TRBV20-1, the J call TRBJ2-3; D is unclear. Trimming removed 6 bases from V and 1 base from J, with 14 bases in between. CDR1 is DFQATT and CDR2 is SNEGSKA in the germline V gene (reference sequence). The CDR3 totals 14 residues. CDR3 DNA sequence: TGCAGTGCCTTCGACTCGTCGGGCACAGATACGCAGTATTTT. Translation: CSAFDSSGTDTQYF.

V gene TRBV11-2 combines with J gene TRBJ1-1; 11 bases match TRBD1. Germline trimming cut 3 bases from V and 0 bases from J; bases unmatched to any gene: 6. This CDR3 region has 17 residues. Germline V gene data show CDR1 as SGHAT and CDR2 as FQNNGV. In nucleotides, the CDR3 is TGTGCCAGCAGCTTGGAGGGGACAGGGGGACTGAACACTGAAGCTTTCTTT. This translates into CASSLEGTGGLNTEAFF.